The clone carrying this T cell receptor (beta chain) appeared once. No antigen is known for it. Germline loops: CDR1 SGHRS, CDR2 YFSETQ. This CDR3 has 16 residues. V lost 4 bases, J lost 5 bases, and 21 bases lay in between. TCRdb passed the 5' RACE reads through MiXCR, listing each CDR3 protein once. Of 500,000 to 550,000 distinct CDR3 sequences in the sample, just over 20% were seen once. This sample was included in a study of T cells after yellow fever vaccination. Overall study findings and caveats: A small share of clonotypes appeared in both CD4 and CD8 compartments.

Sequences were derived from PBMCs, sampled approximately 22 days after the first yellow fever vaccination. The gene calls are TRBV5-1 and TRBJ1-1, with no clear D. The TCR was taken from a man younger than 35 who received the YFV17D yellow fever vaccine. The CDR3 is CASSPNTGVRGTEAFF. CDR3 coding DNA: TGCGCCAGCAGCCCTAATACCGGGGTTCGGGGAACTGAAGCTTTCTTT.